This T cell receptor (beta chain) was sequenced for a study of post-analysis software for immune sequencing data. General study findings and limits: Among five TRBV segments more frequent in patients than controls were TRBV5-6, TRBV5-1 and TRBV20-1.

CDR1 MNHEY and CDR2 SVGAGI come from the germline V gene. The ends lost 8 bases at V and 1 base at J; junction bases unmatched: 4. This CDR3 has 13 amino acids. The TCR beta cDNA libraries contained unique molecular identifiers. Out of about 0.9 to 11 million T cells, about 520,000 cDNA molecules were generated. TCRdb passed the PCR reads through MiXCR, listing each CDR3 protein once. Among under 650,000 distinct CDR3 sequences listed, 44% were seen once. This clonotype was counted ten times or more. Its antigen is as yet unknown. Sequences were obtained from blood. The chain joins TRBV6-5 to TRBJ2-5, with TRBD1 matching 7 bases. This receptor was obtained from a girl aged 10-17 years with multiple sclerosis. CDR3 in DNA: TGTGCCAGCGGACAGGATTCCCAAGAGACCCAGTACTTC. It codes for CASGQDSQETQYF.